The 26 T cell receptor beta chains listed next were all sequenced from one sample in a study of spatial heterogeneity in lung cancer. Study observations and caveats: How many expanded intratumoral alpha and beta TCRs were present tracked the tumor mutation count, which was a count of nonsynonymous mutations.

Described time point: sample taken at primary tumor resection. Which antigens these TCRs recognize remains unknown. TCRdb processed the 5' RACE reads anew with MiXCR; each CDR3 protein has one entry. The data hold 17,000 or so distinct CDR3 sequences, with 5% to 8% observed a single time. The sequencing used lung tumor tissue, collected at surgery. Source of these receptors: a male donor with early-stage non-small cell lung cancer.

This clonotype appeared many times. This beta chain slipped into a library made for alpha chains as a stray read, so its size is not meaningful. The CDR3 protein is CAWQQTISYEQYF. The CDR3 region has the DNA TGTGCCTGGCAACAGACTATCTCCTACGAGCAGTACTTC. This chain uses TRBV30 with TRBJ2-7; a possible D gene is TRBD2 (5 bases). The CDR3 is 13 amino acids. Trimming removed 5 bases from V and 0 bases from J, with 11 bases in between. Germline CDR1 and CDR2: GTSNPN and SVGIG (reference sequence).

This clonotype has only a few counts. Because the library targeted alpha chains, this beta chain is an off-target read whose size means little. The chain couples TRBV12-3 or TRBV12-4 to TRBJ2-5; TRBD2 aligns across 9 bases. CDR3 length: 16 residues. V gave up 2 bases and J gave up 4 bases; unmatched junction bases: 8. The CDR3 spells CASSLSYSSGIETQYF. Written as DNA, the CDR3 is TGTGCCAGCAGTTTATCTTATTCTAGCGGGATAGAGACCCAGTACTTC.

This clonotype has a count of ten or more. With the library built for alpha chains, this beta chain is off target and its frequency is not meaningful. The chain has TRBV7-9 and TRBJ1-5, with a tentative D call TRBD1 (5 bases). Per the germline V gene, CDR1 is SEHNR and CDR2 is FQNEAQ (reference sequence). Trimming pared 2 bases from V and 5 bases from J, leaving 7 bases between. The CDR3 totals 13 residues. CDR3 region: CASSLTGDQPQHF. CDR3 DNA: TGTGCCAGCAGCTTAACAGGCGATCAGCCCCAGCATTTT. The whole variable domain, remainder taken from reference TRBV7-9 and TRBJ1-5, is DTGVSQNPRHKITKRGQNVTFRCDPISEHNRLYWYRQTLGQGPEFLTYFQNEAQLEKSRLLSDRFSAERPKGSFSTLEIQRTEQGDSAMYLCASSLTGDQPQHFGDGTRLSIL.

This clonotype was observed at least ten times. This beta chain came through as a stray read in a library set up for alpha chains, and its size says little. The chain joins TRBV7-9 to TRBJ2-3; 15 bases fit TRBD2. J was trimmed by 10 bases and V by 5 bases; bases with no gene match: 7. The CDR3 has 15 residues. Germline loops: CDR1 SEHNR, CDR2 FQNEAQ (reference sequence). Here the CDR3 reads CASSRTSGRAFAQYF. The CDR3 DNA is TGTGCCAGCAGCCGGACTAGCGGGAGGGCCTTCGCGCAGTATTTT.

In this sample, this clonotype turned up many times. As an off-target read in a library built for alpha chains, this beta chain has a frequency of little significance. The V gene is TRBV29-1, the J gene TRBJ2-7, with 12 bases identical to TRBD2. V was pared by 6 bases and J by 5 bases, with 2 bases of the junction left unmatched. The CDR3 consists of 12 residues. Per germline, CDR1 SQVTM and CDR2 ANQGSEA. The CDR3 loop reads CSVRTSGNEQYF. The CDR3 bases are TGCAGCGTCCGGACTAGCGGGAACGAGCAGTACTTC.

There are many counts of this clonotype. This beta chain is a stray read from a library made for alpha chains; its abundance is not meaningful. This chain links TRBV6-6 with TRBJ1-5; possible D gene TRBD1, 6 bases. From germline, CDR1 is MNHNY and CDR2 SVGAGI (reference sequence). The CDR3 has 15 amino acids. The ends were cut back, 0 bases at V and 7 bases at J, with 13 bases in the middle. Here the CDR3 reads CASSYSPTGGQPQHF. The CDR3 coding sequence is TGTGCCAGCAGTTACTCGCCGACAGGCGGCCAGCCCCAGCATTTT.

This clonotype was found many times. This beta chain slipped into a library made for alpha chains as a stray read, so its size is not meaningful. The rearrangement uses TRBV12-3 or TRBV12-4 and TRBJ2-1, with TRBD2 matching over 13 bases. V lost 6 bases, J lost 8 bases, and 4 bases stayed unmatched. The CDR3 totals 14 residues. The CDR3 reads CASRWTSGGDEQFF. CDR3 DNA sequence: TGTGCCAGCAGGTGGACTAGCGGGGGCGATGAGCAGTTCTTC.

This clonotype has at least ten counts. The library was prepared for alpha chains; this beta chain is a stray read, so its frequency means little. This chain joins TRBV7-9 and TRBJ2-7, with 8 bases identical to TRBD1. The trim removed 2 bases at V and 3 bases at J, leaving 6 bases unmatched. CDR1 and CDR2 (germline): SEHNR, FQNEAQ (reference sequence). The CDR3 runs 15 residues. The CDR3 reads CASSLSETGVYEQYF. CDR3 nucleotides: TGTGCCAGCAGCTTATCCGAGACAGGGGTCTACGAGCAGTACTTC.

In this sample, this clonotype turned up many times. Little can be read into the size of this beta chain, an off-target read in a library designed for alpha chains. The J gene is TRBJ2-1, the V gene TRBV9; 10 nucleotides align to TRBD2. The ends lost 7 bases at V and 7 bases at J; junction bases unmatched: 8. Germline CDR1 is SGDLS and CDR2 is YYNGEE. The CDR3 extends over 14 amino acids. The CDR3 DNA is TGTGCCAGCTCATCGGGACTAGCGAGGAATGAGCAGTTCTTC. This encodes CASSSGLARNEQFF.

This clonotype was counted many times. Found in a library prepared for alpha chains, this beta chain is an off-target read, and its abundance has little meaning. J is TRBJ2-1 and V is TRBV6-2 or TRBV6-3; unclear D gene. The ends were cut back, 6 bases at V and 7 bases at J, with 7 bases in the middle. Germline lookup yields CDR1 MNHEY and CDR2 SVGEGT. The CDR3 extends over 11 amino acids. CDR3 sequence: CASRERNEQFF. In nucleotides, the CDR3 is TGTGCCAGCAGGGAGAGGAATGAGCAGTTCTTC.

Only a few counts were recorded for this clonotype. A library made for alpha chains picked up this beta chain off target, so its size means little. The J gene is TRBJ2-6, the V gene TRBV6-1; D assignment may be TRBD1 or TRBD2 (5 bases each). CDR3 size: 15 residues. In germline, CDR1 is MNHNS, CDR2 SASEGT. The V end lost 8 bases, the J end lost 0 bases, and 11 bases lay between the germline ends. The CDR3 DNA reads as TGTGCCAGCCGGGACGGCGGCTCTGGGGCCAACGTCCTGACTTTC. Protein product: CASRDGGSGANVLTF.

This clonotype has a count of ten or more. As an off-target read in a library built for alpha chains, this beta chain has a frequency of little significance. The J gene is TRBJ2-7, the V gene TRBV10-1; tentatively, D is TRBD2 (6 bases). The CDR3 totals 14 residues. Germline CDR1 and CDR2: WNHNN and SYGVQD (reference sequence). Deletions cut 3 bases from V and 2 bases from J, with 11 bases between. CDR3 nucleotides: TGCGCCAGCAGTGAATGGGGGACTCCCTACGAGCAGTACTTC. Translation: CASSEWGTPYEQYF.

This clonotype was seen many times. A library prepared for alpha chains yielded this beta chain as an off-target read; its size is of little meaning. The chain links TRBV6-6 to TRBJ1-5, with D hard to call. Germline CDR1 is MNHNY and CDR2 is SVGAGI (reference sequence). Trimming stripped 6 bases from V and 3 bases from J, with 12 bases between. The CDR3 has 14 amino acids. Here the CDR3 reads CASSPAHDNQPQHF. The CDR3 DNA reads TGTGCCAGCAGCCCCGCCCATGACAATCAGCCCCAGCATTTT.

This clonotype counts as medium-sized. Being off target in a library aimed at alpha chains, this beta chain has a size of little meaning. This rearrangement joins TRBV28 to TRBJ1-1, with D tentatively TRBD1 (5 bases). CDR1 and CDR2 from the germline V gene are MDHEN and SYDVKM. V dropped 5 bases and J dropped 4 bases, with 14 bases sitting between them. There are 14 residues in the CDR3. CDR3 loop: CASSILSTVTEAFF. The CDR3, as DNA: TGTGCCAGCAGTATCCTCTCGACAGTCACTGAAGCTTTCTTT.

This clonotype was detected many times. This beta chain is a stray sequence in a library constructed for alpha chains; its clone size is not meaningful. This chain uses TRBV7-2 with TRBJ1-1; 7 bases line up with TRBD1. The ends lost 1 base at V and 8 bases at J; junction bases unmatched: 4. Germline loops: CDR1 SGHTA, CDR2 FQGNSA. This CDR3 spans 13 amino acids. CDR3 protein: CASSLGWDSEAFF. The CDR3 DNA is TGTGCCAGCAGCTTAGGTTGGGACAGCGAAGCTTTCTTT.

This clonotype came up many times. This beta chain is off target for a library built for alpha chains, so its abundance means little. The chain has TRBV7-9 and TRBJ1-1, with D uncertain. Germline CDR1 reads SEHNR; CDR2 reads FQNEAQ (reference sequence). This CDR3 is built from 13 residues. The ends were cut back, 4 bases at V and 2 bases at J, with 8 bases in the middle. CDR3 bases: TGTGCCAGCAGCTCCCGGCGAAACACTGAAGCTTTCTTT. Its protein is CASSSRRNTEAFF.

Ten or more counts support this clonotype. A library made for alpha chains picked up this beta chain off target, so its size means little. The chain carries TRBV5-4 and TRBJ1-6, with a tentative D call TRBD1 (5 bases). The CDR3 totals 13 residues. CDR1 and CDR2 from the germline V gene are SGHNT and YYREEE (reference sequence). The V and J ends lost 4 bases and 8 bases respectively, with 10 bases between them. CDR3 protein: CASSPSRDSPLHF. As DNA, the CDR3 is TGTGCCAGCAGCCCCTCCAGGGATTCACCCCTCCACTTT.

The sample holds many counts of this clonotype. This beta chain lies outside the target of a library built for alpha chains; its clone size means little. J is TRBJ2-3 and V is TRBV5-6, with TRBD2 as a possible D gene (6 bases). The V end lost 4 bases, the J end lost 1 base, and 13 bases lay between the germline ends. The CDR3 has 15 residues. Germline V gives CDR1 SGHDT, CDR2 YYEEEE. CDR3 sequence reads: CASSPGEFGTDTQYF. CDR3 DNA sequence: TGTGCCAGCAGCCCGGGGGAATTTGGCACAGATACGCAGTATTTT.

This clonotype was seen repeatedly, ten times or more. Since the library was made to target alpha chains, this beta chain is a stray read and its abundance is not meaningful. This CDR3 is CASSQGGEGNQPQHF. The CDR3 DNA follows: TGTGCCAGCAGCCAAGGAGGGGAAGGCAATCAGCCCCAGCATTTT. The chain recombines TRBV4-2 with TRBJ1-5; possible D gene TRBD1, 5 bases. Trimming took 1 base from V and 2 from J, leaving 9 bases between them. This CDR3 has 15 residues. Per germline, CDR1 LGHNA and CDR2 YNFKEQ.

This clonotype was seen at least ten times. This beta chain came through as a stray read in a library set up for alpha chains, and its size says little. This sequence joins TRBV25-1 and TRBJ1-1; D uncertain. The germline gives CDR1 MGHDK, CDR2 SYGVNS. V was cut by 0 bases and J by 2 bases, with 1 base left in between. The CDR3 runs 12 residues. CDR3 protein: CASSEYNTEAFF. CDR3 bases: TGTGCCAGCAGTGAATACAACACTGAAGCTTTCTTT.

In its sample, this clonotype was seen many times. The size of this beta chain means little, since it is a stray read in a library made for alpha chains. The genes are TRBV6-5 and TRBJ1-6; 7 bases are a match to TRBD1. V trimming: 3 bases; J trimming: 9 bases; junction bases outside the gene matches: 5. The CDR3 is 14 residues long. The V gene's germline CDR1 is MNHEY and CDR2 SVGAGI. As DNA, the CDR3 is TGTGCCAGCAGTTATAAGGCAGGGGGTTCACCCCTCCACTTT. The encoded protein is CASSYKAGGSPLHF.

By proportion, this clonotype is medium-sized (0.01 to 0.1%). With the library built for alpha chains, this beta chain is off target and its frequency is not meaningful. This chain joins TRBV5-4 and TRBJ1-2, with D perhaps matching TRBD1 (6 bases). Germline V gene sequence: CDR1 SGHNT, CDR2 YYREEE (reference sequence). V was shortened by 0 bases and J by 3 bases, with 9 bases between the two germline ends. The CDR3 runs to 14 residues. This CDR3 is CASSLAGVDYGYTF. CDR3 sequence (DNA): TGTGCCAGCAGCTTGGCAGGGGTCGACTATGGCTACACCTTC.

This clonotype was observed many times. With the library built for alpha chains, this beta chain is off target and its frequency is not meaningful. The gene calls are TRBV25-1 and TRBJ2-3; D ambiguous. Per the germline V gene, CDR1 is MGHDK and CDR2 is SYGVNS. The CDR3 is made up of 11 amino acids. V was cut by 6 bases and J by 3 bases, with 4 bases left in between. The CDR3 sequence: CASRETDTQYF. As DNA, the CDR3 is TGTGCCAGCAGGGAGACAGATACGCAGTATTTT.

This clonotype came up many times. This beta chain lies outside the target of a library built for alpha chains; its clone size means little. The rearrangement joins TRBV6-1 to TRBJ1-4; TRBD1 matches at 9 bases. V was clipped by 6 bases and J by 7 bases; unmatched bases: 3. The CDR3 runs to 13 residues. CDR1 MNHNS and CDR2 SASEGT come from the germline V gene. The CDR3 reads CASSRQGVEKLFF. The CDR3 nucleotides are TGTGCCAGCAGCCGACAGGGGGTTGAAAAACTGTTTTTT.

About this clonotype itself: A library made for alpha chains picked up this beta chain off target, so its size means little. CDR3: CASSPDREQPQHF. The CDR3 nucleotides read TGTGCCAGCTCACCGGACAGGGAACAGCCCCAGCATTTT. V and J are TRBV18 and TRBJ1-5, with 8 nucleotides matching TRBD1. The CDR3 is 13 residues long. The V and J ends lost 3 bases and 7 bases, in that order; junction bases with no gene match: 2. CDR1 is KGHSH and CDR2 is LQKENI in the germline V gene.

As for this clonotype: Because this beta chain is a stray read in a library intended to capture alpha chains, its abundance should not be given much weight. The J gene is TRBJ2-3, the V gene TRBV3-1; 9 positions match TRBD2. Trimming cost V 5 bases and J 4 bases; bases outside gene matches: 10. CDR3 size: 16 residues. Germline V CDR1 and CDR2: LGHDT, YNNKEL (reference sequence). CDR3 coding DNA: TGTGCCAGCAGCGCTAGCGGGATGGTCTCGGCAGATACGCAGTATTTT. This translates into CASSASGMVSADTQYF.